This T cell receptor beta chain originates from a study of blood T cells in healthy people across ages. Study information: Template switching captured about one barcoded beta molecule per two T cells.

Through a sample-barcoded 5' primer and a J-beta primer mix, a second PCR was run for roughly 6 to 12 cycles. TCRdb ran MiXCR on the 5' RACE reads and lists one entry per CDR3 protein. The repertoire has roughly 680,000 distinct CDR3 sequences, over 45% of them found once; the top ten carry around a third. General study findings and limits: It was the long-lived donors that had more naive CD4+ cells and higher diversity than aged donors. With unsorted PBMCs, a conclusive comparison of naive versus antigen-experienced cells was not possible.

The J segment lost 7 bases and the V segment lost 4 bases, leaving 9 bases of the junction unmatched. The CDR3 runs 15 residues. Germline-derived CDR1 and CDR2 are SGHRS and YFSETQ. This clonotype was recorded a few times. The antigen is not known. The sample taken for sequencing was blood. This receptor was taken from a woman aged 55-75 years in good health. The gene calls are TRBV5-1 and TRBJ2-1; 9 bases map to TRBD2. CDR3 sequence (DNA): TGCGCCAGCAGCGTAGCTGTAGCGGGAGTGAATGAGCAGTTCTTC. Its translation: CASSVAVAGVNEQFF.